This record covers a single T cell receptor (beta chain). The antigen remains unidentified. The CDR3 is 15 residues long. Germline V gene lookup returns CDR1 MNHEY and CDR2 SMNVEV (reference sequence). The V and J ends lost 6 bases and 4 bases, in that order; junction bases with no gene match: 10. Generation of TCR cDNA used 5'RACE template switching (which added a universal primer site and UMIs). TCRdb re-called the 5' RACE reads with MiXCR, one entry per CDR3 protein. This sample has some 240,000 distinct CDR3 sequences, with about 3% found just once. The data derive from a study of T cells after yellow fever vaccination. Broader study findings: Primary-vaccination clones mostly resurfaced post-booster (just under 98% CD4, roughly 90% CD8).

The sequences come from CD4+ T cells sorted from PBMCs, collected 10 days after the yellow fever booster vaccination. The sequence was collected from a man younger than 30 who received the YFV17D yellow fever vaccine. The rearrangement joins TRBV27 to TRBJ2-3, with TRBD1 matching over 7 bases. The CDR3 spells CASRPPTGIADTQYF. The CDR3 bases are TGTGCCAGCAGGCCGCCGACAGGGATCGCAGATACGCAGTATTTT.